The clone carrying this T cell receptor beta chain was counted ten times or more. What it binds is not known. The data stem from a study of spatial heterogeneity in lung cancer. The overall study: When follow-up PBMC samples existed, they were sequenced (at a median of roughly 2 years after resection). In the raw reads, each unique TCR and UMI combination was present more than ten times on average. Findings and caveats of the study: Among blood samples, ubiquitous expanded tumor TCRs appeared more at resection than at follow-up.

The germline gives CDR1 GTSNPN, CDR2 SVGIG (reference sequence). The CDR3 is made up of 12 amino acids. V lost 1 base and J lost 7; bases outside the gene matches: 2. Carried by each TCR cDNA molecule was a unique molecular identifier. One entry per CDR3 protein, called by TCRdb with MiXCR from the 5' RACE reads. The sample lists 25,000 to 30,000 distinct CDR3 sequences, under 7% occurring once. Time point indicated: blood at routine non-recurrence follow-up after resection. TCRs were sequenced from unsorted whole RNA of tumor, nontumor lung or PBMC. The material sequenced was PBMCs, taken at follow-up. V and J are TRBV30 and TRBJ2-7; 9 nucleotides line up with TRBD1. The TCR comes from a male donor with early-stage non-small cell lung cancer. CDR3 bases: TGTGCCTGGAGTGGACAGGGGGGTGAGCAGTACTTC. It translates to CAWSGQGGEQYF.